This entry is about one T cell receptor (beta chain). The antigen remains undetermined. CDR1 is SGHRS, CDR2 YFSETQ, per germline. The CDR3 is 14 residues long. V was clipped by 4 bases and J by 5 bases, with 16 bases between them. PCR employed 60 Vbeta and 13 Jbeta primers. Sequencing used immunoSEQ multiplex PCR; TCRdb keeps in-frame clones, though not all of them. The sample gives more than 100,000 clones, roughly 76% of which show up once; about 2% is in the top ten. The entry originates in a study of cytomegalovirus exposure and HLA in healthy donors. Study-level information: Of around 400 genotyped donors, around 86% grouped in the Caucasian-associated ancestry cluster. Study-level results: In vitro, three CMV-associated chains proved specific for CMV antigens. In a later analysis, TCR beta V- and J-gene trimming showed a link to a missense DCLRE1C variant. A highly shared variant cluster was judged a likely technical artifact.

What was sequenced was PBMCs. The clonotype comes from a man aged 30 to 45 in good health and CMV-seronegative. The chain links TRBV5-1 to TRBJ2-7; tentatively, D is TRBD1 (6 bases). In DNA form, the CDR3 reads TGCGCCAGCAGCACAGACAGGAAAAGGAACGAGCAGTACTTC. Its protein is CASSTDRKRNEQYF. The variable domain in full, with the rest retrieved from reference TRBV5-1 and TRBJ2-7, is KAGVTQTPRYLIKTRGQQVTLSCSPISGHRSVSWYQQTPGQGLQFLFEYFSETQRNKGNFPGRFSGRQFSNSRSEMNVSTLELGDSALYLCASSTDRKRNEQYFGPGTRLTVT.